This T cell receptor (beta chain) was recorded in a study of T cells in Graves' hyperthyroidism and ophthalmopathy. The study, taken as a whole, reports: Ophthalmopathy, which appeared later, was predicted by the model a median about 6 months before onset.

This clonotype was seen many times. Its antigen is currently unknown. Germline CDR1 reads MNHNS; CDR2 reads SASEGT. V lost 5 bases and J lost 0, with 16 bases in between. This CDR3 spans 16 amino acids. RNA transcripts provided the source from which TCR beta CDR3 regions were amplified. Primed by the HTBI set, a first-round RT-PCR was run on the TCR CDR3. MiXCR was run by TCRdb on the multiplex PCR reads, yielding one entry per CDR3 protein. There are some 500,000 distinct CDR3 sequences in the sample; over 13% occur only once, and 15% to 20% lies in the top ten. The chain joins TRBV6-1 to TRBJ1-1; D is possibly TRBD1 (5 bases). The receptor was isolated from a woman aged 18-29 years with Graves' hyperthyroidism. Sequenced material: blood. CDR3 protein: CASSSPGRRLNTEAFF. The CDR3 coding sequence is TGTGCCAGCAGTTCGCCGGGGCGGCGGTTGAACACTGAAGCTTTCTTT.